These 27 T cell receptor beta chains originate from one sample sequenced in a study of T cells in Graves' hyperthyroidism and ophthalmopathy. Amplification of TCR beta CDR3 regions was performed using RNA transcripts as template. TCR CDR3 regions were first amplified by RT-PCR with HTBI primers. TCRdb ran MiXCR on the multiplex PCR reads and lists one entry per CDR3 protein. In the table there are almost 600,000 distinct CDR3 sequences, around 46% of which are singletons. Sequenced: peripheral blood or thyroid tissue (not recorded which). The receptors stem from a woman younger than 35 with Graves' hyperthyroidism.

The chain is built from TRBV5-5 and TRBJ1-2; D is perhaps TRBD1 (5 bases). The CDR3 loop spans 14 amino acids. Germline CDR1 is SGHKS and CDR2 is YYEKEE (reference sequence). V was pared by 4 bases and J by 4 bases, with 14 bases between. The chain's CDR3 is CASSPMGESYGYTF. In DNA form, the CDR3 reads TGTGCCAGCAGCCCAATGGGGGAAAGCTATGGCTACACCTTC.

The J gene is TRBJ1-1, the V gene TRBV7-2; D remains ambiguous. Trimming shortened V by 1 base and J by 13 bases, and 4 bases separated the two germline ends. Germline loops: CDR1 SGHTA, CDR2 FQGNSA. This CDR3 has 9 residues. The CDR3 DNA sequence: TGTGCCAGCAGCTTAGAGGGTTTCTTT. Amino acids: CASSLEGFF.

In regard to this clonotype: Sequence at one end of the junction differs from germline and may be a read error. The chain carries TRBV4-1 and TRBJ1-1, with D perhaps TRBD1 (6 bases). Germline CDR1 MGHRA, CDR2 YSYEKL. CDR3 length: 14 residues. The CDR3 nucleotides are TGCGCCAGCAGCCAAGGAATAGGGGGGACTGAAGCTTCCTTT. This translates into CASSQGIGGTEASF.

The chain links TRBV4-3 to TRBJ2-7; D might be TRBD1 (7 bases). Trimming took off 0 bases at V and 2 bases at J, with 17 bases between the two ends. There are 17 residues in the CDR3. Germline V gene lookup returns CDR1 LGHNA and CDR2 YSLEER. The CDR3 region has the DNA TGCGCCAGCAGCCAAGATCAGGGGGGCTCACACGCCTACGAGCAGTACTTC. This encodes CASSQDQGGSHAYEQYF.

This sequence joins TRBV2 and TRBJ2-2, with 14 bases fitting TRBD2. The junction had 5 bases not matched to a gene; V was cut back by 5 bases and J by 3 bases. The length of the CDR3 is 17 residues. Germline CDR1 and CDR2: SNHLY and FYNNEI. CDR3 residues: CASSTTSGRAHTGELFF. For the CDR3, the DNA is TGTGCCAGCAGTACGACTAGCGGGAGGGCTCACACCGGGGAGCTGTTTTTT.

V is TRBV7-8 and J is TRBJ1-4, with D possibly TRBD1 on 5 matching bases. The CDR3 loop spans 14 amino acids. Trimming shortened V by 2 bases and J by 4 bases, and 8 bases separated the two germline ends. Germline assignment: CDR1 SGHVS and CDR2 FQNEAQ. The CDR3 loop reads CASSLRQLNEKLFF. CDR3 nucleotides: TGTGCCAGCAGCTTACGACAGCTTAATGAAAAACTGTTTTTT.

This rearrangement joins TRBV12-3 or TRBV12-4 to TRBJ2-2; D may be TRBD1 (6 bases). CDR3 length equals 14 residues. Trimming took off 4 bases at V and 9 bases at J, with 15 bases between the two ends. CDR3 nucleotide sequence: TGTGCCAGCAGTTACCCAACAGGGACATGGGAGCTGTTTTTT. Amino acid sequence: CASSYPTGTWELFF.

In its sample, this clonotype was seen many times. V gene TRBV10-3 combines with J gene TRBJ1-1, with unresolved D. In germline, CDR1 is ENHRY, CDR2 SYGVKD. The CDR3 spans 13 residues. With 7 bases removed from V and 2 bases from J, the gap between germline ends came to 11 bases. The CDR3 here is CAITEGGNTEAFF. In DNA form, the CDR3 reads TGTGCCATCACCGAAGGAGGAAACACTGAAGCTTTCTTT.

This clonotype was counted many times. The chain combines TRBV29-1 with TRBJ1-1; TRBD1 matches at 7 bases. CDR3 length equals 10 residues. J lost 10 bases, V lost 6 bases, and 5 bases had no gene match. Germline values: CDR1 SQVTM, CDR2 ANQGSEA. The CDR3: CSVAQGGAFF. Here the CDR3 DNA reads TGCAGCGTCGCCCAGGGGGGAGCTTTCTTT.

This clonotype was counted ten times or more. The J gene is TRBJ2-7, the V gene TRBV4-1; TRBD1 might be the D (5 bases). The CDR3 has 13 amino acids. With 5 bases removed from V and 5 bases from J, the gap between germline ends came to 13 bases. CDR1 is MGHRA, CDR2 YSYEKL, per germline. CDR3 nucleotide sequence: TGCGCCAGCAGCTTACGGACAAGGGACGAGCAGTACTTC. This encodes CASSLRTRDEQYF.

The rearrangement joins TRBV11-3 to TRBJ1-5, with unresolved D. Germline V gene lookup returns CDR1 SGHNT and CDR2 YENEEA. This CDR3 region has 14 residues. Trimming removed 5 bases from V and 11 bases from J, with 19 bases in between. The CDR3: CASSDWEGRETQHF. For the CDR3, the DNA is TGTGCCAGCAGCGATTGGGAGGGTCGGGAGACCCAGCATTTT.

The CDR3 DNA reads TGTGCCAGCAGCTTACGGAGGAGAGAGACCCAGCATTTT. Translated: CASSLRRRETQHF. This chain connects TRBV7-2 to TRBJ1-5; no clear D gene. The V gene's germline CDR1 is SGHTA and CDR2 FQGNSA. The CDR3 is 13 residues long. The V gene lost 2 bases and the J gene lost 11 bases, with 13 bases spanning the gap.

This clonotype came up many times. This chain connects TRBV7-8 to TRBJ1-2; 10 positions match TRBD1. V lost 3 bases, J lost 7 bases, and 14 bases stayed unmatched. Germline V gives CDR1 SGHVS, CDR2 FQNEAQ. This CDR3 has 17 amino acids. CDR3 DNA: TGTGCCAGCAGCTTTGGGGGACAGGGGATATTGAAGTGTGGCTACACCTTC. Translation gives CASSFGGQGILKCGYTF.

The chain combines TRBV6-2 or TRBV6-3 with TRBJ2-7; D is perhaps TRBD1 (6 bases). In germline, CDR1 is MNHEY, CDR2 SVGEGT. V gave up 0 bases and J gave up 6 bases, with 21 bases separating them. The CDR3 runs to 17 residues. CDR3 DNA: TGTGCCAGCAGTTACTCCCAGGGATTTAGCCAGGGGTGCGAGCAGTACTTC. This translates into CASSYSQGFSQGCEQYF.

The rearrangement uses TRBV20-1 and TRBJ2-7; D may be TRBD2 (7 bases). CDR3 length equals 12 residues. Germline CDR1 and CDR2: DFQATT and SNEGSKA (reference sequence). The germline V and J ends were trimmed by 3 bases and 2 bases, with 8 bases remaining between them. This chain's CDR3 is CSASGGPYEQYF. CDR3 sequence (DNA): TGCAGTGCTAGCGGGGGGCCCTACGAGCAGTACTTC.

Comments on this clonotype: This may be a read error: a much more frequent sequence differs by one nucleotide. The rearrangement links TRBV2 to TRBJ2-2; D perhaps matches TRBD1 (5 bases). Trimming stripped 6 bases from V and 9 bases from J, with 26 bases between. CDR3 size: 17 residues. The germline V gene has CDR1 SNHLY and CDR2 FYNNEI. CDR3 DNA: TGTGCCAGCAGAGGCCGGAAGGGGAAAGAAGAAACCAGGGAGCTGTTTTTT. Its protein product is CASRGRKGKEETRELFF.

This chain uses TRBV20-1 with TRBJ1-6, with 7 positions matching TRBD1. Germline CDR1 is DFQATT and CDR2 is SNEGSKA (reference sequence). CDR3 length: 15 residues. V was clipped by 1 base and J by 7 bases; unmatched bases: 7. In DNA, the CDR3 is TGCAGTGCTAGAGGGGAGGGGGCTGGCAATTCACCCCTCCACTTT. It is translated as CSARGEGAGNSPLHF.

The chain carries TRBV13 and TRBJ2-2, with D possibly matching TRBD1 (6 bases). V was clipped by 8 bases and J by 1 base, with 14 bases between them. Germline V CDR1 and CDR2: PRHDT, FYEKMQ (reference sequence). The CDR3 runs to 15 residues. The CDR3: CASGLLGGNTGELFF. The CDR3, as DNA: TGTGCCAGCGGCCTTCTAGGGGGGAACACCGGGGAGCTGTTTTTT.

This clonotype was recorded only once. The CDR3 loop is CSAIRGPSTDTQYF. The DNA for the CDR3 is TGCAGTGCTATTAGGGGGCCAAGCACAGATACGCAGTATTTT. The V and J genes are TRBV20-1 and TRBJ2-3, with 7 bases matching TRBD1. This CDR3 region has 14 residues. V gave up 4 bases and J gave up 0 bases; unmatched junction bases: 4. From germline, CDR1 is DFQATT and CDR2 SNEGSKA (reference sequence).

The DNA of the CDR3 is TGTGCCACCAGCAGAGCAGCGGGAGGAACCTCTGGGGCCAACGTCCTGACTTTC. It yields the protein CATSRAAGGTSGANVLTF. V usage is TRBV15 and J usage is TRBJ2-6; TRBD2 agrees at 9 bases. Germline V gives CDR1 LNHNV, CDR2 YYDKDF (reference sequence). The CDR3 loop spans 18 amino acids. V gave up 1 base and J gave up 0 bases; unmatched junction bases: 4.

This clonotype has only a few counts. The chain carries TRBV24-1 and TRBJ2-7; 16 bases align to TRBD2. The ends lost 7 bases at V and 6 bases at J; junction bases unmatched: 8. The germline V gene has CDR1 KGHDR and CDR2 SFDVKD. CDR3 length equals 16 residues. For the CDR3, the DNA is TGTGCCACCAGCGCGGGGACTAGCGGGAGGGAAGGCGAGCAGTACTTC. It specifies CATSAGTSGREGEQYF.

The table lists this clonotype with many counts. The V call is TRBV5-1, the J call TRBJ1-6, with D hard to call. The CDR3 runs to 14 residues. Germline CDR1 is SGHRS and CDR2 is YFSETQ. Trimming removed 1 base from V and 5 bases from J, with 7 bases in between. The chain's CDR3 is CASSLSSDNSPLHF. DNA of the CDR3: TGCGCCAGCAGCTTGAGCAGCGATAATTCACCCCTCCACTTT.

The J gene is TRBJ2-5, the V gene TRBV6-2 or TRBV6-3, with 12 bases identical to TRBD2. Germline assignment: CDR1 MNHEY and CDR2 SVGEGT. There are 18 residues in the CDR3. V dropped 2 bases and J dropped 0; count of bases not matched to a gene: 7. The CDR3 bases are TGTGCCAGCAGTTACGACAGACTAGCGGGAGTAAACCAAGAGACCCAGTACTTC. Encoded protein: CASSYDRLAGVNQETQYF.

This clonotype was observed at least ten times. J is TRBJ2-2 and V is TRBV7-2; 12 nucleotides align to TRBD2. The V segment lost 6 bases and the J segment 4 bases; nucleotides outside the gene matches: 3. This CDR3 has 15 residues. Germline V gene data show CDR1 as SGHTA and CDR2 as FQGNSA. CDR3 loop: CASSRLAGVTGELFF. DNA of the CDR3: TGTGCCAGCAGTCGACTAGCGGGAGTCACCGGGGAGCTGTTTTTT.

This clonotype was counted a single time. The chain couples TRBV7-2 to TRBJ1-2; TRBD1 aligns across 8 bases. J was trimmed by 1 base and V by 9 bases; bases with no gene match: 7. Germline V gives CDR1 SGHTA, CDR2 FQGNSA. The CDR3 consists of 14 residues. CDR3 nucleotide sequence: TGTGCCAGTCGACAGGGGAAGGATAACTATGGCTACACCTTC. Translating it yields CASRQGKDNYGYTF. The whole variable domain, filled in from reference TRBV7-2 and TRBJ1-2, reads GAGVSQSPSNKVTEKGKDVELRCDPISGHTALYWYRQSLGQGLEFLIYFQGNSAPDKSGLPSDRFSAERTGGSVSTLTIQRTQQEDSAVYLCASRQGKDNYGYTFGSGTRLTVV.

This clonotype has a handful of counts. The rearrangement uses TRBV25-1 and TRBJ1-2; TRBD1 matches at 7 bases. Germline V lookup: CDR1 MGHDK, CDR2 SYGVNS. The length of the CDR3 is 16 residues. The V segment lost 6 bases and the J segment 2 bases; nucleotides outside the gene matches: 12. CDR3 residues: CASSLLLGQENYGYTF. In DNA, the CDR3 is TGTGCCAGCAGCTTGTTACTAGGACAGGAGAACTATGGCTACACCTTC.

The rearrangement links TRBV29-1 to TRBJ1-1; D might be TRBD1 (6 bases). The CDR3 spans 14 residues. In germline, CDR1 is SQVTM, CDR2 ANQGSEA. Trimming pared 2 bases from V and 5 bases from J, leaving 15 bases between. The CDR3 sequence: CSVELVRGGTEAFF. CDR3 coding DNA: TGCAGCGTTGAACTGGTCAGGGGAGGGACTGAAGCTTTCTTT.